This T cell receptor beta chain was captured by sequencing in a study of shared clonotypes between healthy human individuals. Data came from immunoSEQ multiplex PCR; TCRdb stores just in-frame clones and leaves some out. Of approximately 470,000 clones listed, 78% are singletons. The CDR3 covers 14 residues. In germline, CDR1 is SEHNR, CDR2 FQNEAQ (reference sequence). Trimming shortened V by 5 bases and J by 4 bases, and 13 bases separated the two germline ends. This receptor was obtained from a middle-aged woman in good health. Some clones in this sample may be carry-over from other donors' samples. The specimen was PBMCs. V gene TRBV7-9 combines with J gene TRBJ2-3; D is possibly TRBD2 (5 bases). The CDR3 here is CASSPGLAADTQYF. CDR3 nucleotide sequence: TGTGCCAGCAGCCCGGGGTTAGCCGCAGATACGCAGTATTTT.